Shown below are 26 T cell receptor beta chains from a single sample sequenced in a study of vaccination and CD4 T cells after COVID-19. Via MiXCR, TCRdb re-called the PCR reads, giving one row per CDR3 protein. This table holds 15,000 to 20,000 distinct CDR3 sequences, 60% found once. The source was CD4+ T cells from blood, collected after SARS-CoV-2 vaccination. The receptors stem from a human donor who had recovered from COVID-19.

The rearrangement joins TRBV20-1 to TRBJ2-5; D gene ambiguous. Germline lookup yields CDR1 DFQATT and CDR2 SNEGSKA (reference sequence). V was pared by 6 bases and J by 7 bases, with 9 bases between. This CDR3 region has 10 residues. The CDR3 DNA sequence: TGCAGTGCCGACTGGGGGACCCAGTACTTC. It is translated as CSADWGTQYF.

The chain has TRBV20-1 and TRBJ1-5, with 7 nucleotides matching TRBD1. The V gene end was trimmed by 0 bases and the J gene end by 0 bases; junction bases not matched to a gene: 11. The V gene's germline CDR1 is DFQATT and CDR2 SNEGSKA (reference sequence). The CDR3 spans 18 residues. The CDR3 region is CSARDLQKTGLSNQPQHF. In DNA form, the CDR3 reads TGCAGTGCTAGAGATCTCCAGAAGACAGGGCTTAGCAATCAGCCCCAGCATTTT.

This clonotype showed up just a few times. This chain connects TRBV19 to TRBJ1-5, with D possibly matching TRBD1 (6 bases). CDR3 length equals 14 residues. CDR1 and CDR2 (germline): LNHDA, SQIVND (reference sequence). The V end was cut by 7 bases, the J end by 5 bases, with 15 bases between. This CDR3 reads CASTNNRADQPQHF. Here the CDR3 DNA reads TGTGCCAGTACTAATAACAGGGCCGATCAGCCCCAGCATTTT. Based on the CDR3 plus reference TRBV19 and TRBJ1-5, the full variable domain is DGGITQSPKYLFRKEGQNVTLSCEQNLNHDAMYWYRQDPGQGLRLIYYSQIVNDFQKGDIAEGYSVSREKKESFPLTVTSAQKNPTAFYLCASTNNRADQPQHFGDGTRLSIL.

V is TRBV6-1 and J is TRBJ2-5, with D possibly TRBD1 on 6 matching bases. CDR1 is MNHNS, CDR2 SASEGT, per germline. This CDR3 spans 14 amino acids. V lost 6 bases and J 1 base, leaving 12 bases between the germline ends. Written as DNA, the CDR3 is TGTGCCAGCAGAAAACAGGGTCCCCAAGAGACCCAGTACTTC. Translated, it gives CASRKQGPQETQYF.

The rearrangement uses TRBV15 and TRBJ1-4; TRBD1 agrees at 8 bases. The CDR3 covers 15 residues. J gave up 8 bases and V 0 bases, and 5 bases lay outside the gene matches. Germline CDR1 reads LNHNV; CDR2 reads YYDKDF (reference sequence). CDR3 coding DNA: TGTGCCACCAGCAGAGACAGGGGGCTGAGGGAAAAACTGTTTTTT. Amino acid sequence: CATSRDRGLREKLFF.

This clonotype occurred once. This chain joins TRBV20-1 and TRBJ1-2; D may be TRBD1 (6 bases). CDR3 length equals 13 residues. Germline CDR1 reads DFQATT; CDR2 reads SNEGSKA (reference sequence). Trimming took 5 bases from V and 4 from J, leaving 14 bases between them. CDR3 in DNA: TGCAGTGCTCAGGACAGAGTCTCCTATGGCTACACCTTC. Its protein product is CSAQDRVSYGYTF.

This chain uses TRBV20-1 with TRBJ2-3; 10 bases map to TRBD2. V gave up 4 bases and J gave up 5 bases; unmatched junction bases: 15. There are 17 residues in the CDR3. CDR1 and CDR2 (germline): DFQATT, SNEGSKA (reference sequence). This CDR3 is CSAKRSGEGLALDTQYF. CDR3 bases: TGCAGTGCTAAGAGGTCAGGAGAGGGACTAGCGCTAGATACGCAGTATTTT.

This clonotype has only a few counts. The genes are TRBV6-1 and TRBJ1-5; 9 bases map to TRBD1. This CDR3 is built from 14 residues. Losses at the gene ends were 9 bases for V and 10 bases for J; bases not matched to a gene: 13. From germline, CDR1 is MNHNS and CDR2 SASEGT. CDR3 region: CASTERDRVSPQHF. For the CDR3, the DNA is TGTGCCAGTACAGAACGGGACAGGGTTTCACCCCAGCATTTT.

About this clonotype: One end of the junction is discordant with germline, which a read error may explain. The V gene is TRBV10-3, the J gene TRBJ2-1; no clear D gene. The V gene's germline CDR1 is ENHRY and CDR2 SYGVKD. CDR3 size: 15 residues. CDR3 protein: CASSEKPRPNNEQFF. In DNA form, the CDR3 reads TGTGCCAGCAGTGAGAAACCTCGGCCCAACAATGAGCAGTTCTTC.

The gene calls are TRBV19 and TRBJ2-7, with 8 bases fitting TRBD2. Germline assignment: CDR1 LNHDA and CDR2 SQIVND (reference sequence). After removal of 5 bases from V and 5 bases from J, the junction contained 5 bases not matched to a gene. The CDR3 has 13 amino acids. The chain's CDR3 is CASSPGLVDEQYF. For the CDR3, the DNA is TGTGCCAGTAGTCCGGGACTAGTCGACGAGCAGTACTTC.

The rearrangement joins TRBV5-1 to TRBJ2-5; a weak D match, TRBD2 (7 bases). Germline V gene lookup returns CDR1 SGHRS and CDR2 YFSETQ. Trimming left V 2 bases short and J 3 bases short, with 23 bases between. The CDR3 length is 18 residues. CDR3 nucleotide sequence: TGCGCCAGCAGCTTCGGTCTACTAAGGGGGGGGGCCAAAGAGACCCAGTACTTC. Amino acids: CASSFGLLRGGAKETQYF. The full variable domain, completed using reference TRBV5-1 and TRBJ2-5, is KAGVTQTPRYLIKTRGQQVTLSCSPISGHRSVSWYQQTPGQGLQFLFEYFSETQRNKGNFPGRFSGRQFSNSRSEMNVSTLELGDSALYLCASSFGLLRGGAKETQYFGPGTRLLVL.

The J gene is TRBJ1-1, the V gene TRBV2; D remains ambiguous. Germline CDR1 and CDR2: SNHLY and FYNNEI. This CDR3 comprises 14 residues. The V gene lost 7 bases and the J gene lost 0 bases, with 12 bases spanning the gap. CDR3: CASNSNGLNTEAFF. Written as DNA, the CDR3 is TGTGCCAGCAATTCTAATGGGTTGAACACTGAAGCTTTCTTT.

This chain connects TRBV6-5 to TRBJ2-3; a possible D gene is TRBD2 (5 bases). Trimming removed 0 bases from V and 0 bases from J, with 13 bases in between. Germline V gene sequence: CDR1 MNHEY, CDR2 SVGAGI. The length of the CDR3 is 17 residues. The CDR3 DNA reads as TGTGCCAGCAGTTACTCGCGCTTAGCGCCTAGCACAGATACGCAGTATTTT. The encoded protein is CASSYSRLAPSTDTQYF.

V usage is TRBV20-1 and J usage is TRBJ2-3; TRBD1 or TRBD2 may be the D gene (5 bases each). Germline CDR1 DFQATT, CDR2 SNEGSKA (reference sequence). V was pared by 0 bases and J by 5 bases, with 18 bases between. This CDR3 is 16 amino acids long. Here the CDR3 reads CSARDFGTWARDTQYF. CDR3 nucleotides: TGCAGTGCTAGAGATTTCGGGACCTGGGCGAGAGATACGCAGTATTTT.

This chain links TRBV18 with TRBJ2-4, with D maybe TRBD2 (5 bases). This CDR3 region has 14 residues. The germline gives CDR1 KGHSH, CDR2 LQKENI. V was clipped by 3 bases and J by 7 bases, with 13 bases between them. CDR3 coding DNA: TGTGCCAGCTCACCGAGTGGCGAGGGTAACATTCAGTACTTC. Protein sequence: CASSPSGEGNIQYF.

The genes are TRBV20-1 and TRBJ1-6; 7 bases line up with TRBD1. This CDR3 region has 13 residues. Per germline, CDR1 DFQATT and CDR2 SNEGSKA (reference sequence). V shed 3 bases, J shed 5 bases, and the junction held 1 base outside the gene matches. The CDR3 spells CSARTGNNSPLHF. The CDR3 DNA is TGCAGTGCTAGGACAGGGAATAATTCACCCCTCCACTTT.

This rearrangement joins TRBV20-1 to TRBJ2-5, with 12 bases matching TRBD2. The CDR3 sequence is 16 residues long. CDR1 and CDR2 (germline): DFQATT, SNEGSKA (reference sequence). The ends lost 0 bases at V and 6 bases at J; junction bases unmatched: 8. CDR3 region: CSARDSATSGSQTQYF. Written as DNA, the CDR3 is TGCAGTGCTAGAGATTCCGCGACTAGCGGGAGCCAGACCCAGTACTTC.

The V call is TRBV28, the J call TRBJ1-5; D remains unclear. The CDR3 sequence is 12 residues long. Germline V gene data show CDR1 as MDHEN and CDR2 as SYDVKM. V was clipped by 6 bases and J by 0 bases, with 3 bases between them. CDR3 bases: TGTGCCAGCAGCGTTAGCAATCAGCCCCAGCATTTT. Encoded protein: CASSVSNQPQHF.

J is TRBJ2-5 and V is TRBV20-1; D not resolved. The V gene lost 6 bases and the J gene lost 3 bases, with 14 bases spanning the gap. From germline, CDR1 is DFQATT and CDR2 SNEGSKA (reference sequence). This CDR3 has 13 residues. CDR3 residues: CSASISRKETQYF. Here the CDR3 DNA reads TGCAGTGCCTCGATAAGTCGGAAAGAGACCCAGTACTTC.

V is TRBV6-5 and J is TRBJ2-5; D ambiguous. Trimming cost V 2 bases and J 4 bases, with 14 bases left between them. Germline loops: CDR1 MNHEY, CDR2 SVGAGI. The CDR3 is 15 residues long. CDR3 residues: CASSYRTPLRETQYF. The DNA of the CDR3 is TGTGCCAGCAGTTACCGGACCCCTTTGCGAGAGACCCAGTACTTC.

The chain carries TRBV7-8 and TRBJ2-6, with unresolved D. From germline, CDR1 is SGHVS and CDR2 FQNEAQ. Between the trimmed V and J ends, which lost 4 bases and 0 bases, there was a span of 22 bases. This CDR3 has 20 amino acids. The CDR3 DNA reads as TGTGCCAGCAGCTCCCTACAGACTCGCCTTGGCCCCTCTGGGGCCAACGTCCTGACTTTC. This codes for CASSSLQTRLGPSGANVLTF.

The V call is TRBV6-5, the J call TRBJ2-2; D unresolved. Germline V gives CDR1 MNHEY, CDR2 SVGAGI. This CDR3 comprises 13 residues. Trimming stripped 2 bases from V and 0 bases from J, with 1 base between. CDR3 in amino acids: CASSYPNTGELFF. In nucleotides, the CDR3 is TGTGCCAGCAGTTACCCGAACACCGGGGAGCTGTTTTTT.

V gene TRBV20-1 combines with J gene TRBJ1-4; D is undetermined. Germline CDR1 and CDR2: DFQATT and SNEGSKA (reference sequence). This CDR3 comprises 15 residues. Trimming cost V 0 bases and J 7 bases, with 15 bases left between them. CDR3 DNA: TGCAGTGCTAGAGATGCGGGATCGAGTGGTGAAAAACTGTTTTTT. It yields the protein CSARDAGSSGEKLFF.

This clonotype occurred a few times. The chain couples TRBV7-2 to TRBJ2-5; 11 bases line up with TRBD1. J gave up 5 bases and V 5 bases, and 10 bases lay outside the gene matches. This CDR3 is 16 amino acids long. Germline V lookup: CDR1 SGHTA, CDR2 FQGNSA. The CDR3 spells CASSPSGTGGGETQYF. The DNA for the CDR3 is TGTGCCAGCAGCCCCTCCGGGACAGGGGGGGGGGAGACCCAGTACTTC.

The chain employs TRBV4-1 and TRBJ1-5, with D maybe TRBD1 (5 bases). CDR1 MGHRA and CDR2 YSYEKL come from the germline V gene. The CDR3 loop spans 15 amino acids. The germline V and J ends were trimmed by 3 bases and 7 bases, with 16 bases remaining between them. CDR3 sequence (DNA): TGCGCCAGCAGCCATTGGGGCGGGGTCGGCCAGCCCCAGCATTTT. This sequence encodes CASSHWGGVGQPQHF.

The sample holds a few counts of this clonotype. V usage is TRBV2 and J usage is TRBJ2-7, with a possible D match to TRBD1 (6 bases). This CDR3 region has 14 residues. Trimming removed 6 bases from V and 9 bases from J, with 21 bases in between. Per germline, CDR1 SNHLY and CDR2 FYNNEI. The CDR3 sequence: CASSQDDRRSSQYF. The CDR3 DNA reads as TGTGCCAGCAGCCAAGATGACAGGAGGAGCTCGCAGTACTTC.